The rows below give T cell receptor beta chains drawn from one sample of a study of CD8+CD57+ T cells in acquired aplastic anemia. Each CDR3 protein gets one entry after TCRdb re-called the reads with MiXCR. In the table there are tens of thousands of distinct CDR3 sequences, roughly two thirds of which are singletons. Sequencing was carried out using sorted CD4+, CD8+, or CD8+CD57+ T cells (not recorded which) from PBMCs. These receptors were collected from a human donor with aplastic anemia. CDR3s include the opening cysteine and the closing phenylalanine or tryptophan. A D gene is named only where the DNA matches it firmly. Size values are once, few and many counts, or a class for expanded clones, and some rows have none.

NA	NA	TRBV15	TRBJ2-5	TGTGCCACCAGCAGAGTGGGGCAGTACCGAGAGACCCAGTACTTC	CATSRVGQYRETQYF
NA	NA	TRBV11-2	TRBJ2-7	TGTGCCAGCAGCTTAGTTGCGGGGTCAACCTACGAGCAGTACTTC	CASSLVAGSTYEQYF
NA	NA	TRBV7-9	TRBJ2-7	TGTGCCAGCAGCTTACCCCCCTCTTATGAGCAGTACTTC	CASSLPPSYEQYF
NA	NA	TRBV29-1	TRBJ1-5	TGCAGGGCCGGGACACAGAATCAGCCCCAGCATTTT	CRAGTQNQPQHF
few	TRBD1	TRBV10-3	TRBJ1-6	TGTGCCATCAGTGAGACGGGACAGGGGAATTCACCCCTCCACTTT	CAISETGQGNSPLHF
NA	NA	TRBV7-2	TRBJ2-3	TGTGCCAGCAGCCTACTAGGATTTGCAGATACGCAGTATTTT	CASSLLGFADTQYF
NA	NA	TRBV7-8	TRBJ2-7	TGTGCCAGCAGCTTTAGCTTCTACGAGCAGTACTTC	CASSFSFYEQYF
NA	NA	TRBV18	TRBJ1-6	TGTGCCAGCTCACCTACAGACGGCGGTTCACCCCTCCACTTT	CASSPTDGGSPLHF
NA	NA	TRBV11-1	TRBJ2-3	TGTGCCAGCAGCTCCTCCTGGCGGGGCATCGCAGATACGCAGTATTTT	CASSSSWRGIADTQYF
NA	TRBD1	TRBV24-1	TRBJ2-2	TGTGCCACCAGTGATGCCGGGACAGGGTTGGACACCGGGGAGCTGTTTTTT	CATSDAGTGLDTGELFF
NA	NA	TRBV6-1	TRBJ1-1	TGTGCCAGCAGCCCGAGCGGGGGGGCTGGCACTGAAGCTTTCTTT	CASSPSGGAGTEAFF
NA	NA	TRBV20-1	TRBJ1-1	TGCAGTGCTAGAGATACTGGCCTTAACACTGAAGCTTTCTTT	CSARDTGLNTEAFF
NA	NA	TRBV29-1	TRBJ1-2	TGCAGCGTTCCCACCACAGGGGGCTACACCTTC	CSVPTTGGYTF
NA	TRBD1	TRBV29-1	TRBJ2-1	TGCAGCGTGTGGGACAGGGGGCGGTACAATGAGCAGTTCTTC	CSVWDRGRYNEQFF
NA	TRBD2	TRBV7-6	TRBJ2-5	TGTGCCAGCAGCTTTAGCGGGGGGCCCCAAGAGACCCAGTACTTC	CASSFSGGPQETQYF